Each of the 18 T cell receptor beta chains below was sequenced from the same sample in a study of OX40 agonist ivuxolimab in advanced cancers. Data came from immunoSEQ multiplex PCR; TCRdb stores just in-frame clones and leaves some out. The sample lists roughly 57,000 clones; roughly nine tenths were seen once. This specimen was CD4+ or CD8+ T cells sorted from blood, taken in a trial of the OX40 agonist ivuxolimab. Every receptor here comes from an adult with an advanced solid tumor such as melanoma, head and neck, liver or kidney cancer.

This chain joins TRBV5-1 and TRBJ2-5, with 14 bases identical to TRBD2. The J call is uncertain, as TRBJ2-7 better fits the DNA end. CDR1 and CDR2 from the germline V gene are SGHRS and YFSETQ. The CDR3 length is 15 residues. The DNA of the CDR3 is TGCGCCAGCAGGGGGGGACTAGCGGGAGCCTACGAGCAGTACTTC. Its translation is CASRGGLAGAYEQYF.

The chain links TRBV30 to TRBJ2-5, with 7 nucleotides matching TRBD2. This CDR3 contains 14 residues. Trimming removed 7 bases from V and 5 bases from J; junction bases left unmatched: 13. Germline V gene sequence: CDR1 GTSNPN, CDR2 SVGIG (reference sequence). CDR3 sequence (DNA): TGTGCCTCCGAGGGCGGGGGTAGTGGGGAGACCCAGTACTTC. Its protein is CASEGGGSGETQYF.

V and J are TRBV7-6 and TRBJ2-4, with D possibly matching TRBD1 (5 bases). Trimming cost V 5 bases and J 2 bases, with 10 bases left between them. The germline V gene has CDR1 SGHVS and CDR2 FNYEAQ. The CDR3 consists of 14 residues. The DNA of the CDR3 is TGTGCCAGCAGCCCCGACAGAACCAAAAACATTCAGTACTTC. This translates into CASSPDRTKNIQYF.

The chain has TRBV5-1 and TRBJ2-7; 13 bases are a match to TRBD2. V was clipped by 4 bases and J by 7 bases; unmatched bases: 11. Per germline, CDR1 SGHRS and CDR2 YFSETQ. This CDR3 comprises 16 residues. The CDR3 bases are TGCGCCAGCAGCCAAGGGGGACTAGCGGGAAAGCATGAGCAGTACTTC. Protein: CASSQGGLAGKHEQYF.

The rearrangement links TRBV14 to TRBJ2-1; maybe TRBD1 (6 bases). The CDR3 totals 17 residues. Germline V gene data show CDR1 as SGHDN and CDR2 as FVKESK. Trimming took off 5 bases at V and 0 bases at J, with 17 bases between the two ends. CDR3 nucleotides: TGTGCCAGCAGCTTTCGAGACAGGCTGAGCTCCTACAATGAGCAGTTCTTC. The encoded protein is CASSFRDRLSSYNEQFF. Looking up the rest from reference TRBV14 and TRBJ2-1 gives the full variable domain: EAGVTQFPSHSVIEKGQTVTLRCDPISGHDNLYWYRRVMGKEIKFLLHFVKESKQDESGMPNNRFLAERTGGTYSTLKVQPAELEDSGVYFCASSFRDRLSSYNEQFFGPGTRLTVL.

This chain links TRBV7-2 with TRBJ2-1, with TRBD2 matching 8 bases. V trimming: 4 bases; J trimming: 4 bases; junction bases outside the gene matches: 12. CDR3 size: 17 residues. In germline, CDR1 is SGHTA, CDR2 FQGNSA. In DNA, the CDR3 is TGTGCCAGCAGCTCTCCCCCTGGCGGGAGGATATACAATGAGCAGTTCTTC. The encoded protein is CASSSPPGGRIYNEQFF.

V gene TRBV6-6 combines with J gene TRBJ2-7; possibly TRBD1 for D (6 bases). Deletions cut 7 bases from V and 2 bases from J, with 15 bases between. Germline V gives CDR1 MNHNY, CDR2 SVGAGI (reference sequence). There are 14 residues in the CDR3. CDR3: CASTPRGTPYEQYF. The CDR3 DNA reads as TGTGCCAGCACCCCGAGGGGGACACCCTACGAGCAGTACTTC.

This clone occurred once. This sequence joins TRBV5-1 and TRBJ2-1, with 8 nucleotides matching TRBD2. CDR3 length: 14 residues. Germline values: CDR1 SGHRS, CDR2 YFSETQ. Unmatched junction bases numbered 8, after V lost 8 bases and J lost 4 bases. DNA of the CDR3: TGCGCCAGTCACGCGGGAGGAACTTACAATGAGCAGTTCTTC. Translation gives CASHAGGTYNEQFF.

The chain joins TRBV6-1 to TRBJ2-6; unclear D gene. The germline V gene has CDR1 MNHNS and CDR2 SASEGT. The CDR3 loop spans 16 amino acids. Between the trimmed V and J ends, which lost 5 bases and 2 bases, there was a span of 13 bases. The CDR3 is CASSQESLAGANVLTF. The CDR3 DNA reads as TGTGCCAGCAGTCAAGAGAGTCTTGCTGGGGCCAACGTCCTGACTTTC.

With respect to this clone: Within the sample, other DNA sequences also encode this same CDR3. The chain couples TRBV6-6 to TRBJ1-5, with D uncertain. Looked up from germline, CDR1 is MNHNY and CDR2 is SVGAGI (reference sequence). V shed 8 bases and J shed 0 bases, with 14 bases lying between them. The CDR3 is made up of 15 amino acids. The CDR3 protein is CASRSSGHSNQPQHF. As DNA, the CDR3 is TGTGCCAGCCGCTCGTCGGGCCATAGCAATCAGCCCCAGCATTTT.

The V gene is TRBV28, the J gene TRBJ2-1; TRBD2 aligns across 9 bases. Unmatched junction bases numbered 9, after V lost 3 bases and J lost 3 bases. The germline V gene has CDR1 MDHEN and CDR2 SYDVKM. This CDR3 has 17 residues. CDR3 nucleotides: TGTGCCAGCAGTTTTGGAAAAAGCGGGAGGTTCTACAATGAGCAGTTCTTC. The encoded protein is CASSFGKSGRFYNEQFF.

This clone appeared a few times. J is TRBJ2-3 and V is TRBV7-6, with D possibly TRBD2 on 6 matching bases. The CDR3 is made up of 15 amino acids. V shed 3 bases and J shed 5 bases, with 15 bases lying between them. The germline V gene has CDR1 SGHVS and CDR2 FNYEAQ. This CDR3 reads CASSLGGTRIDTQYF. The CDR3 nucleotides read TGTGCCAGCAGCTTGGGCGGGACGAGGATAGATACGCAGTATTTT.

This clone was detected a few times. The chain combines TRBV30 with TRBJ2-4; 13 bases are a match to TRBD2. Germline lookup yields CDR1 GTSNPN and CDR2 SVGIG (reference sequence). The CDR3 length is 18 residues. J was trimmed by 1 base and V by 3 bases; bases with no gene match: 9. The chain's CDR3 is CAWRPLAGGPGAKNIQYF. The CDR3 coding sequence is TGTGCCTGGAGACCACTAGCGGGAGGGCCTGGGGCCAAAAACATTCAGTACTTC.

This chain joins TRBV6-4 and TRBJ1-5; the D is unclear. This CDR3 is built from 14 residues. V lost 5 bases and J 7 bases, leaving 15 bases between the germline ends. Germline V lookup: CDR1 MRHNA, CDR2 SNTAGT. CDR3 nucleotide sequence: TGTGCCAGCAGTTACTTTAAAGATGGGCAGCCCCAGCATTTT. Translated, it gives CASSYFKDGQPQHF.

The rearrangement links TRBV2 to TRBJ2-4; D remains unclear. The CDR3 consists of 15 residues. Trimming shortened V by 6 bases and J by 5 bases, and 17 bases separated the two germline ends. CDR1 is SNHLY, CDR2 FYNNEI, per germline. DNA of the CDR3: TGTGCCAGCAGGGGGTCGCGGTCCTGGGAAAACATTCAGTACTTC. As protein: CASRGSRSWENIQYF.

The rearrangement joins TRBV4-2 to TRBJ1-2, with a tentative D call TRBD1 (5 bases). V was clipped by 5 bases and J by 1 base, with 14 bases between them. This CDR3 contains 15 residues. The germline CDR1 and CDR2 sequences are LGHNA and YNFKEQ. The CDR3 DNA reads as TGTGCCAGCAGCTCTAAGGCAGGGTTTAACTATGGCTACACCTTC. Its protein is CASSSKAGFNYGYTF.

The chain is built from TRBV18 and TRBJ2-2, with D uncertain. Deletions cut 6 bases from V and 0 bases from J, with 8 bases between. The germline V gene has CDR1 KGHSH and CDR2 LQKENI. This CDR3 region has 14 residues. The CDR3 DNA reads TGTGCCAGCTCCCGAGGACCGAACACCGGGGAGCTGTTTTTT. This translates into CASSRGPNTGELFF.

The chain recombines TRBV28 with TRBJ2-7, with 10 bases identical to TRBD1. The CDR3 contains 14 residues. Germline loops: CDR1 MDHEN, CDR2 SYDVKM. The V segment lost 6 bases and the J segment 7 bases; nucleotides outside the gene matches: 9. The CDR3 bases are TGTGCCAGCAGCGTGGGGACAGGGGTCCGGGAGCAGTACTTC. As protein: CASSVGTGVREQYF. Based on the CDR3 plus reference TRBV28 and TRBJ2-7, the full variable domain is DVKVTQSSRYLVKRTGEKVFLECVQDMDHENMFWYRQDPGLGLRLIYFSYDVKMKEKGDIPEGYSVSREKKERFSLILESASTNQTSMYLCASSVGTGVREQYFGPGTRLTVT.